Below, 18 T cell receptor beta chains from the same sample are listed, as sequenced in a study of technical replicates of blood from a handful of donors. Assay used: immunoSEQ multiplex PCR; TCRdb lists only in-frame clones, some missing. The data contain approximately 88,000 clones, 90% to 97% of them seen just once; the ten biggest clones take up around 0.33%. The material sequenced was T cells isolated from PBMCs. Source of these receptors: a human donor in good health.

The J gene is TRBJ2-1, the V gene TRBV5-6, with 7 bases fitting TRBD2. The germline gives CDR1 SGHDT, CDR2 YYEEEE. Germline trimming cut 0 bases from V and 9 bases from J; bases unmatched to any gene: 15. The CDR3 extends over 17 amino acids. The CDR3 DNA reads as TGTGCCAGCAGCTTGGGGTTTGCGGGAGCGTTACCGAGTGAGCAGTTCTTC. It is translated as CASSLGFAGALPSEQFF.

The rearrangement joins TRBV4-3 to TRBJ2-6; D gene ambiguous. Trimming removed 0 bases at V and 0 bases at J, with 6 bases between. Germline V gives CDR1 LGHNA, CDR2 YSLEER. CDR3 length: 16 amino acids. Written as DNA, the CDR3 is TGCGCCAGCAGCCAAGAGCCTAGCTCTGGGGCCAACGTCCTGACTTTC. It encodes CASSQEPSSGANVLTF.

This clone was detected only once. The chain joins TRBV30 to TRBJ2-1, with 16 bases lining up with TRBD2. Unmatched junction bases numbered 3, after V lost 3 bases and J lost 7 bases. CDR1 and CDR2 (germline): GTSNPN, SVGIG (reference sequence). The CDR3 covers 15 residues. The CDR3 here is CAWRGLAGGLNEQFF. The CDR3 bases are TGTGCCTGGAGGGGACTAGCGGGAGGGCTTAATGAGCAGTTCTTC.

This clone was picked up one time. The chain recombines TRBV27 with TRBJ2-7; possible D gene TRBD1, 5 bases. The CDR3 covers 14 residues. Trimming shortened V by 3 bases and J by 2 bases, and 11 bases separated the two germline ends. From germline, CDR1 is MNHEY and CDR2 SMNVEV (reference sequence). CDR3 sequence: CASSLRTPTYEQYF. CDR3 coding DNA: TGTGCCAGCAGTTTGCGGACACCTACCTACGAGCAGTACTTC.

The chain couples TRBV5-1 to TRBJ2-3; 7 nucleotides agree with TRBD1. CDR1 is SGHRS and CDR2 is YFSETQ in the germline V gene. The CDR3 loop spans 14 amino acids. Trimming took 4 bases from V and 1 from J; bases not matched to a gene: 3. CDR3 DNA sequence: TGCGCCAGCAGCCCCGGGACAGGCACAGATACGCAGTATTTT. It encodes CASSPGTGTDTQYF.

This sequence joins TRBV7-9 and TRBJ1-5, with TRBD1 as a possible D gene (5 bases). The germline gives CDR1 SEHNR, CDR2 FQNEAQ (reference sequence). The CDR3 sequence is 15 residues long. Trimming took off 8 bases at V and 1 base at J, with 15 bases between the two ends. Here the CDR3 reads CASAPRGLSNQPQHF. The CDR3 nucleotides are TGTGCCAGCGCTCCTAGGGGCTTGAGCAATCAGCCCCAGCATTTT.

The CDR3 region has the DNA TGTGCCTGGAGTAGAGGTAACCAAGAGACCCAGTACTTC. Amino acids: CAWSRGNQETQYF. The rearrangement joins TRBV30 to TRBJ2-5; no firm D call. Germline V gene sequence: CDR1 GTSNPN, CDR2 SVGIG (reference sequence). Trimming removed 2 bases at V and 0 bases at J, with 7 bases between. The CDR3 is made up of 13 amino acids. Combining the CDR3 with reference TRBV30 and TRBJ2-5 gives the whole variable domain SQTIHQWPATLVQPVGSPLSLECTVEGTSNPNLYWYRQAAGRGLQLLFYSVGIGQISSEVPQNLSASRPQDRQFILSSKKLLLSDSGFYLCAWSRGNQETQYFGPGTRLLVL.

The genes are TRBV28 and TRBJ2-1; TRBD2 aligns across 10 bases. V was pared by 5 bases and J by 3 bases, with 4 bases of the junction left unmatched. This CDR3 comprises 15 residues. Germline CDR1 is MDHEN and CDR2 is SYDVKM. The CDR3 sequence is CASSLAGEVYNEQFF. The CDR3 region has the DNA TGTGCCAGCAGTCTAGCGGGAGAGGTCTACAATGAGCAGTTCTTC.

CDR3: CASTRLAGLSGANVLTF. CDR3 bases: TGTGCCAGCACCCGACTAGCGGGGCTCTCTGGGGCCAACGTCCTGACTTTC. The V call is TRBV11-2, the J call TRBJ2-6; 11 positions agree with TRBD2. Germline CDR1 reads SGHAT; CDR2 reads FQNNGV. V trimming: 7 bases; J trimming: 0 bases; junction bases outside the gene matches: 5. The CDR3 has 17 residues.

In this sample, this clone turned up once. The chain links TRBV7-9 to TRBJ2-1; 11 bases fit TRBD2. The CDR3 has 17 amino acids. V shed 5 bases and J 0 bases; nucleotides not matched to a gene: 6. The germline CDR1 and CDR2 sequences are SEHNR and FQNEAQ (reference sequence). The CDR3 reads CASSRGTSGYSYNEQFF. CDR3 bases: TGTGCCAGCAGCCGCGGGACTAGCGGATACTCCTACAATGAGCAGTTCTTC.

The chain joins TRBV7-3 to TRBJ2-1; D is possibly TRBD2 (6 bases). In germline, CDR1 is SGHTA, CDR2 FQGTGA. CDR3 length: 12 amino acids. V was pared by 4 bases and J by 10 bases, with 11 bases between. The CDR3: CASSSYSGEQFF. The CDR3 nucleotides read TGTGCCAGCAGCTCCTATAGCGGCGAGCAGTTCTTC.

This chain uses TRBV30 with TRBJ1-2; D might be TRBD1 (5 bases). CDR1 GTSNPN and CDR2 SVGIG come from the germline V gene (reference sequence). Trimming took off 1 base at V and 3 bases at J, with 12 bases between the two ends. The CDR3 is 14 amino acids. The CDR3 nucleotides read TGTGCCTGGAGTGCTTGGGGCCGGGACTATGGCTACACCTTC. Its protein is CAWSAWGRDYGYTF.

The chain couples TRBV23-1 to TRBJ1-5, with a tentative D call TRBD1 (6 bases). TRBV23-1 is identified as an open reading frame with a role that is uncertain. This CDR3 has 21 amino acids. The V end lost 4 bases, the J end lost 0 bases, and 28 bases lay between the germline ends. The CDR3 DNA reads TGCGCCAGCAGTCGAGGTCTGAGGAGTTGGACAGAAGATTATAGCAATCAGCCCCAGCATTTT. It is translated as CASSRGLRSWTEDYSNQPQHF.

This chain joins TRBV7-6 and TRBJ2-1; maybe TRBD2 (6 bases). Germline lookup yields CDR1 SGHVS and CDR2 FNYEAQ. V lost 0 bases and J 14 bases, leaving 20 bases between the germline ends. CDR3 size: 15 residues. CDR3 in DNA: TGTGCCAGCAGCTTAGCGCAGGTGTTTACGGGAGAGGAGTTCTTC. Amino acid sequence: CASSLAQVFTGEEFF.

The V and J genes are TRBV10-3 and TRBJ1-5, with a weak D call TRBD1 (5 bases). Germline values: CDR1 ENHRY, CDR2 SYGVKD. The CDR3 runs 15 residues. V shed 2 bases and J shed 3 bases, with 11 bases lying between them. This chain's CDR3 is CAISEQGRDNQPQHF. Written as DNA, the CDR3 is TGTGCCATCAGTGAGCAGGGTAGGGACAATCAGCCCCAGCATTTT.

The gene calls are TRBV5-1 and TRBJ2-7; 7 nucleotides align to TRBD2. Germline values: CDR1 SGHRS, CDR2 YFSETQ. After removal of 4 bases from V and 5 bases from J, the junction contained 18 bases not matched to a gene. The CDR3 is 17 residues long. The CDR3 DNA reads as TGCGCCAGCAGCCTAAGGTCCGGGGCGGGAGTAACAGACGAGCAGTACTTC. It specifies CASSLRSGAGVTDEQYF.

The CDR3 sequence is CASSLSQGAIGNQPQHF. The CDR3, as DNA: TGTGCCAGCAGTTTGAGTCAGGGGGCAATTGGAAATCAGCCCCAGCATTTT. V is TRBV28 and J is TRBJ1-5; 8 nucleotides agree with TRBD1. The CDR3 is 17 residues long. J gave up 4 bases and V 3 bases, and 11 bases lay outside the gene matches. Germline CDR1 is MDHEN and CDR2 is SYDVKM. Full variable domain (missing parts from reference TRBV28 and TRBJ1-5): DVKVTQSSRYLVKRTGEKVFLECVQDMDHENMFWYRQDPGLGLRLIYFSYDVKMKEKGDIPEGYSVSREKKERFSLILESASTNQTSMYLCASSLSQGAIGNQPQHFGDGTRLSIL.

This chain links TRBV7-2 with TRBJ2-7, with 7 nucleotides matching TRBD2. CDR3 size: 16 residues. V lost 6 bases and J lost 0; bases outside the gene matches: 11. CDR1 SGHTA and CDR2 FQGNSA come from the germline V gene. The CDR3 coding sequence is TGTGCCAGCAGATACTCGACTAGCCTCCCCTCCTACGAGCAGTACTTC. Translated, it gives CASRYSTSLPSYEQYF.